One sample yielded the 19 T cell receptor beta chains listed below, sequenced in a study of cytomegalovirus exposure and HLA in healthy donors. Primers: 60 Vbeta forward and 13 Jbeta reverse. Profiling relied on immunoSEQ multiplex PCR, and the TCRdb table lists in-frame clones only, not all of them. The table shows some 200,000 clones, with 75% to 85% occurring only once. Sequencing input: PBMCs. Receptors were obtained from a girl aged 5 to 17 in good health and CMV-seropositive.

This sequence joins TRBV6-5 and TRBJ2-2, with 9 bases lining up with TRBD1. Germline V gene data show CDR1 as MNHEY and CDR2 as SVGAGI. The CDR3 totals 15 residues. Losses at the gene ends were 6 bases for V and 7 bases for J; bases not matched to a gene: 9. The DNA for the CDR3 is TGTGCCAGCAGAGACGGGGACAGGGAGGTCGGGGAGCTGTTTTTT. Protein sequence: CASRDGDREVGELFF.

This clone was recorded a few times. J is TRBJ1-2 and V is TRBV6-5; 9 bases line up with TRBD1. Looked up from germline, CDR1 is MNHEY and CDR2 is SVGAGI. The CDR3 runs 12 residues. V gave up 7 bases and J gave up 8 bases; unmatched junction bases: 5. The CDR3: CASTGQGYGYTF. In nucleotides, the CDR3 is TGTGCCAGCACGGGACAGGGCTACGGCTACACCTTC.

J is TRBJ2-1 and V is TRBV6-1, with TRBD2 matching over 10 bases. V was pared by 2 bases and J by 9 bases, with 7 bases of the junction left unmatched. The CDR3 contains 15 residues. CDR1 MNHNS and CDR2 SASEGT come from the germline V gene. The CDR3 DNA reads TGTGCCAGCAGTGAAAAAAGCGGGGGGGCCGCTGAGCAGTTCTTC. It yields the protein CASSEKSGGAAEQFF.

This chain connects TRBV4-1 to TRBJ2-1; 11 bases line up with TRBD1. V lost 2 bases to trimming and J lost 9 bases; unmatched junction nucleotides: 6. CDR1 and CDR2 from the germline V gene are MGHRA and YSYEKL. The CDR3 contains 15 residues. CDR3 region: CASSQQGQGDFEQFF. The CDR3 DNA reads as TGCGCCAGCAGCCAACAGGGACAGGGGGATTTTGAGCAGTTCTTC.

This clone was observed a few times. The gene calls are TRBV12-5 and TRBJ2-6, with 8 nucleotides matching TRBD1. The ends lost 5 bases at V and 2 bases at J; junction bases unmatched: 5. CDR1 is LGHNT, CDR2 FRNRAP, per germline. The CDR3 totals 16 residues. The DNA for the CDR3 is TGTGCTAGTGGTAAACGGACAGGGACTGGGGCCAACGTCCTGACTTTC. Its protein is CASGKRTGTGANVLTF.

The chain couples TRBV27 to TRBJ2-3; possible D gene TRBD2, 6 bases. The CDR3 is 15 residues long. Trimming removed 6 bases at V and 3 bases at J, with 16 bases between. CDR1 and CDR2 from the germline V gene are MNHEY and SMNVEV (reference sequence). CDR3 loop: CASSEGGGRTDTQYF. The CDR3 bases are TGTGCCAGCAGCGAGGGTGGAGGGAGAACAGATACGCAGTATTTT.

Turning to this clone: One junction end does not reproduce the germline sequence, and a read error may be involved. CDR3 sequence reads: CASSRTGTGNSEAFF. The CDR3 nucleotides are TGTGCCAGCAGCAGAACCGGGACAGGGAACTCTGAAGCTTTCTTT. This sequence joins TRBV11-2 and TRBJ1-1; TRBD1 matches 9 bases. In germline, CDR1 is SGHAT, CDR2 FQNNGV. This CDR3 has 15 amino acids. Together with reference TRBV11-2 and TRBJ1-1, the CDR3 gives the full variable domain: EAGVAQSPRYKIIEKRQSVAFWCNPISGHATLYWYQQILGQGPKLLIQFQNNGVVDDSQLPKDRFSAERLKGVDSTLKIQPAKLEDSAVYLCASSRTGTGNSEAFFGQGTRLTVV.

This chain uses TRBV5-1 with TRBJ2-1, with D unresolved. V lost 4 bases and J lost 2, with 10 bases in between. The CDR3 length is 14 residues. Per the germline V gene, CDR1 is SGHRS and CDR2 is YFSETQ. CDR3 amino acids: CASSIVEAYNEQFF. In nucleotides, the CDR3 is TGCGCCAGCAGCATAGTAGAAGCCTACAATGAGCAGTTCTTC.

This chain connects TRBV6-5 to TRBJ2-2, with D possibly being TRBD1 (5 bases). The germline CDR1 and CDR2 sequences are MNHEY and SVGAGI. The CDR3 has 14 amino acids. Trimming pared 10 bases from V and 6 bases from J, leaving 18 bases between. CDR3 residues: CAIKVQAEAGELFF. The CDR3 DNA sequence: TGTGCCATTAAAGTACAGGCCGAGGCCGGGGAGCTGTTTTTT.

V and J are TRBV11-2 and TRBJ2-7, with 9 bases aligning to TRBD1. V lost 6 bases to trimming and J lost 4 bases; unmatched junction nucleotides: 7. The CDR3 is made up of 14 amino acids. CDR1 SGHAT and CDR2 FQNNGV come from the germline V gene. The DNA of the CDR3 is TGTGCCAGCAGAAAACCGGGACAGGGATACGAGCAGTACTTC. Protein sequence: CASRKPGQGYEQYF.

This chain links TRBV10-1 with TRBJ2-7; TRBD2 agrees at 14 bases. The V gene end was trimmed by 4 bases and the J gene end by 2 bases; junction bases not matched to a gene: 4. Germline CDR1 reads WNHNN; CDR2 reads SYGVQD (reference sequence). The CDR3 has 16 amino acids. DNA for the CDR3: TGCGCCAGCAGTGGGCGGACTAGCGGGGGGCCCTACGAGCAGTACTTC. Translated, it gives CASSGRTSGGPYEQYF.

The chain employs TRBV7-8 and TRBJ2-6, with 8 bases matching TRBD1. CDR3 length: 18 amino acids. Germline trimming cut 2 bases from V and 0 bases from J; bases unmatched to any gene: 6. Germline V gives CDR1 SGHVS, CDR2 FQNEAQ. This chain's CDR3 is CASSLRTGRLSGANVLTF. DNA of the CDR3: TGTGCCAGCAGCTTAAGGACAGGGCGCCTCTCTGGGGCCAACGTCCTGACTTTC.

The chain links TRBV5-6 to TRBJ1-2, with TRBD1 matching 7 bases. This CDR3 has 17 residues. V lost 5 bases and J lost 3; bases outside the gene matches: 16. The V gene's germline CDR1 is SGHDT and CDR2 YYEEEE. CDR3 sequence (DNA): TGTGCCAGCAGTTACGGACAGGACACTTACTCGCACTATGGCTACACCTTC. Translated: CASSYGQDTYSHYGYTF.

This CDR3 reads CASRHPPRQGKATEAFF. The CDR3 DNA reads as TGTGCCAGCCGCCACCCGCCGCGACAGGGCAAGGCCACTGAAGCTTTCTTT. This sequence joins TRBV7-2 and TRBJ1-1, with 7 positions matching TRBD1. The CDR3 has 17 amino acids. Losses at the gene ends were 8 bases for V and 4 bases for J; bases not matched to a gene: 19. Per the germline V gene, CDR1 is SGHTA and CDR2 is FQGNSA.

The chain combines TRBV29-1 with TRBJ1-4; D is unresolved. The CDR3 contains 15 residues. Germline V gives CDR1 SQVTM, CDR2 ANQGSEA. Deletions cut 6 bases from V and 4 bases from J, with 18 bases between. The CDR3 spells CSVQVGGDYNEKLFF. The CDR3 nucleotides read TGCAGCGTCCAAGTGGGCGGGGATTATAATGAAAAACTGTTTTTT.

V and J are TRBV6-1 and TRBJ1-3; tentative D call: TRBD1 (6 bases). The V end was cut by 2 bases, the J end by 0 bases, with 11 bases between. CDR1 is MNHNS and CDR2 is SASEGT in the germline V gene. This CDR3 has 16 residues. The chain's CDR3 is CASSEFGTNSGNTIYF. The CDR3 bases are TGTGCCAGCAGTGAATTCGGGACAAACTCTGGAAACACCATATATTTT.

This clone was seen more than once but under ten times. The chain couples TRBV6-5 to TRBJ1-2, with D perhaps matching TRBD1 (6 bases). Germline CDR1 and CDR2: MNHEY and SVGAGI. The CDR3 is 14 residues long. V shed 7 bases and J shed 3 bases, with 15 bases lying between them. DNA for the CDR3: TGTGCCAGCACCTCCGGGGGGCAGGACTATGGCTACACCTTC. It yields the protein CASTSGGQDYGYTF.

V is TRBV7-2 and J is TRBJ1-2; no firm D call. Germline CDR1 reads SGHTA; CDR2 reads FQGNSA. V was shortened by 5 bases and J by 2 bases, with 15 bases between the two germline ends. This CDR3 contains 15 residues. CDR3 nucleotides: TGTGCCAGCAGCCGTTTACCGGACTCGAACTATGGCTACACCTTC. Translated, it gives CASSRLPDSNYGYTF.

The chain links TRBV5-1 to TRBJ2-1; D not resolved. CDR1 is SGHRS, CDR2 YFSETQ, per germline. Trimming stripped 2 bases from V and 6 bases from J, with 9 bases between. The CDR3 contains 13 residues. The CDR3 nucleotides read TGCGCCAGCAGCTTTAACACCATCAATGAGCAGTTCTTC. Translation: CASSFNTINEQFF.